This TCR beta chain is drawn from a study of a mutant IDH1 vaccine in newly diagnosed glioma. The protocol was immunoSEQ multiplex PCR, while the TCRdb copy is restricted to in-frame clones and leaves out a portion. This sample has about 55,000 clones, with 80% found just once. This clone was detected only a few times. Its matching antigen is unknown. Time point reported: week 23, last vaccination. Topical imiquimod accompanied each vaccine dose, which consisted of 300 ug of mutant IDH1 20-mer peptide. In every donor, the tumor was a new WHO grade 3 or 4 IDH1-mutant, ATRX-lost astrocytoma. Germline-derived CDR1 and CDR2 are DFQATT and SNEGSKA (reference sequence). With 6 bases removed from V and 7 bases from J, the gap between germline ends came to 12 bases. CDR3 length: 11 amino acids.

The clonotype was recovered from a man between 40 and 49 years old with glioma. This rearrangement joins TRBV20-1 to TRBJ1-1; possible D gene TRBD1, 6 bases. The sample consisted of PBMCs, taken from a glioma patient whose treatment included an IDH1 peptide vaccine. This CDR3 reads CSAFNRDEAFF. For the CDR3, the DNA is TGCAGTGCATTCAACAGGGATGAAGCTTTCTTT.